This TCR beta chain was recorded in a study of cytomegalovirus exposure and HLA in healthy donors. The wider study: Genotyping showed approximately 81% of fewer than 500 donors falling in the Caucasian-associated ancestry cluster.

Study-wide findings and caveats: Presence/absence analyses took donor sequencing depth as roughly uniform. In a later analysis, TCR beta V- and J-gene trimming showed a link to a missense DCLRE1C variant.

PCR primers comprised 60 Vbeta and 13 Jbeta primers. The assay was immunoSEQ multiplex PCR, and TCRdb's table has in-frame clones only and misses some. The sample has around 100,000 clones; 65% to 80% are singletons. CDR1 and CDR2 (germline): LNHDA, SQIVND (reference sequence). CDR3 length equals 13 residues. Points on this clone: Its specificity is not known. Germline is not matched at one junction end, which may reflect a read error.

What was sequenced was PBMCs. This clonotype was sampled from a man aged 25-45 years in good health and CMV-seropositive. This chain connects TRBV19 to TRBJ1-2; D perhaps matches TRBD1 (6 bases). The CDR3 loop is CASSIPGVAGYPF. In DNA form, the CDR3 reads TGTGCCAGTAGTATCCCAGGGGTCGCTGGCTACCCCTTC. The full variable domain, completed using reference TRBV19 and TRBJ1-2, is DGGITQSPKYLFRKEGQNVTLSCEQNLNHDAMYWYRQDPGQGLRLIYYSQIVNDFQKGDIAEGYSVSREKKESFPLTVTSAQKNPTAFYLCASSIPGVAGYPFGSGTRLTVV.